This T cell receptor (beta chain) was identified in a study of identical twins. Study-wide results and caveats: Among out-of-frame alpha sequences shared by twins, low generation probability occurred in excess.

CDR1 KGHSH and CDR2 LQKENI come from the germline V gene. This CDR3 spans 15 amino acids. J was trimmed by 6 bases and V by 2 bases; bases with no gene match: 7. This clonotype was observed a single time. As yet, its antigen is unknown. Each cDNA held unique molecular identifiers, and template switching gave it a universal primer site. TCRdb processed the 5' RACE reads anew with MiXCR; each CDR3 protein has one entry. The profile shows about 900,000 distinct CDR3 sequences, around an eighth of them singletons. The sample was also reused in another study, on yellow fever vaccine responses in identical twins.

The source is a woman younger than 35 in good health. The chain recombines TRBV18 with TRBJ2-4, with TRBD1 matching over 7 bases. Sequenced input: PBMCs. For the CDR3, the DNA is TGTGCCAGCTCACCAGCCGACAGGGCTGGAAACATTCAGTACTTC. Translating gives CASSPADRAGNIQYF.